This entry is about one T cell receptor beta chain. The antigen this receptor binds is unknown. The sample holds no much larger clone one base away, and base qualities are not on file. This entry belongs to a study of blood T cell repertoires in COVID-19 (dated by TCRdb to 2018 to 2020). Context from the whole study: Samples from collaborators originated in the United States, Italy and Spain and spanned both the acute and convalescent phases of COVID-19. The material from the prospective study consisted of cDNA or gDNA derived from T cells, B-cell-depleted T cells, or PBMCs. Subjects who had been exposed to COVID-19, were actively infected with it, or had recovered from it provided the deeply sampled blood TCRbeta repertoires that made up the dataset. The repertoires were released in a freely available public database meant as a resource for research on the immune response to SARS-CoV-2. The samples were drawn from the first 160 participants of the ongoing ImmuneRACE study and from about 1,200 subjects provided by 6 global collaborators. The sample metadata nearly always contained a de-identified subject ID, COVID-19 status, age in years and sex. Where available, HLA class I and class II types were obtained from metadata supplied by the sample provider rather than from assay-based typing.

The study at large found these results: The amount of clinical and demographic metadata varied by source and participant and was provided uncurated.

The V and J ends are trimmed by 3 bases and 0 bases, leaving 9 bases between them. The CDR3 goes from the cysteine to the phenylalanine over 15 residues. The only DNA kept is the CDR3, 45 bases in frame from the first base. CDR1 is given as LGHDT and CDR2 as YNNKEL, both from the germline V gene (reference sequence). Participants in the prospective study were enrolled through a virtual design, were aged roughly 18 to 90 years, and lived in approximately 25 United States geographic areas. In the prospective study, participants were assigned to cohorts based on the clinical history participants reported in a screening survey and a study questionnaire. Mobile phlebotomists in the prospective study collected whole blood, serum and a nasopharyngeal or oropharyngeal swab from every participant. Prospective study participants could optionally give additional blood draws and questionnaires over an approximately 2-month period. Prospective study blood samples were shipped either frozen or at room temperature before DNA extraction.

TCRbeta CDR3 regions were amplified from genomic DNA using the immunoSEQ Assay, a bias-controlled multiplex PCR. As for the authors' bioinformatics: Within the assay, amplification of reference gene primers was used to estimate how many nucleated cells each sample contained. To quantify the absolute abundance of each unique TCRbeta CDR3 rearrangement, sequence reads were collapsed and filtered. For each sample, productive Simpson clonality was calculated by taking the square root of Simpson's diversity index across productive rearrangements. TCRdb provides this immuneACCESS table in a form limited to in-frame rearrangements. Some clones are lacking; in checked studies, under half of them reflect an unresolved V gene, and why the rest are absent is not known. V, J and clone size are taken as reported in that table, and D and trimming were inferred from the DNA itself. The sample data list about 220,000 clones, and 70% to 85% of these were observed just once. The biggest ten clones account for about 1.3% of the sample.

Sequences were obtained from PBMCs or T cells enriched from blood (not recorded which). Here the chain combines TRBV3-1 (or the pseudogene TRBV3-2) and TRBJ1-5; a weak D assignment points to TRBD1 (6 bases agree). This sequence originates from a woman between 40 and 55 years old with acute COVID-19. The CDR3 loop reads CASSQGHHSNQPQHF. The nucleotides read TGTGCCAGCAGCCAGGGACATCATAGCAATCAGCCCCAGCATTTT.